What follows are 15 T cell receptor beta chains derived from one specimen sequenced in a study of T cells in localized non-small cell lung cancer. Sequencing used immunoSEQ multiplex PCR; TCRdb keeps in-frame clones, though not all of them. The sample contains approximately 72,000 clones, about 83% of which appear only once. The source was peripheral blood, collected before any cancer treatment. Every receptor here comes from a female donor of 60 years or more with stage I lung adenocarcinoma.

This clone was counted between two and nine times. The rearrangement uses TRBV7-6 and TRBJ2-5, with 9 bases aligning to TRBD1. Germline trimming cut 3 bases from V and 6 bases from J; bases unmatched to any gene: 5. The CDR3 contains 14 residues. Germline assignment: CDR1 SGHVS and CDR2 FNYEAQ. The CDR3 DNA is TGTGCCAGCAGCTTCAGGACAGGGGCGAAGACCCAGTACTTC. Residues: CASSFRTGAKTQYF.

The chain uses TRBV9 and TRBJ2-1, with 12 positions matching TRBD2. After removal of 0 bases from V and 6 bases from J, the junction contained 7 bases not matched to a gene. The CDR3 loop spans 17 amino acids. CDR1 is SGDLS, CDR2 YYNGEE, per germline. CDR3: CASSVGPSGRARNEQFF. CDR3 in DNA: TGTGCCAGCAGCGTAGGACCTAGCGGGAGGGCTCGCAATGAGCAGTTCTTC.

This clone was counted once. This chain connects TRBV11-3 to TRBJ1-1; D gene ambiguous. This CDR3 spans 13 amino acids. Looked up from germline, CDR1 is SGHNT and CDR2 is YENEEA. V was clipped by 3 bases and J by 1 base, with 6 bases between them. The CDR3 is CASSLQSNTEAFF. CDR3 sequence (DNA): TGTGCCAGCAGCTTGCAGTCGAACACTGAAGCTTTCTTT.

This chain links TRBV5-1 with TRBJ2-7, with D unresolved. The CDR3 extends over 12 amino acids. The germline V gene encodes CDR1 SGHRS and CDR2 YFSETQ. The V end lost 0 bases, the J end lost 2 bases, and 3 bases lay between the germline ends. In nucleotides, the CDR3 is TGCGCCAGCAGCTTGGTTCCCTACGAGCAGTACTTC. This gives the protein CASSLVPYEQYF.

This rearrangement joins TRBV7-9 to TRBJ2-7; TRBD2 might be the D (5 bases). CDR1 and CDR2 from the germline V gene are SEHNR and FQNEAQ (reference sequence). Trimming cost V 1 base and J 7 bases, with 11 bases left between them. CDR3 size: 13 residues. The CDR3 here is CASSLGPSGEQYF. The CDR3 DNA reads TGTGCCAGCAGCTTAGGTCCATCGGGGGAGCAGTACTTC.

The chain joins TRBV5-1 to TRBJ2-6; D is ambiguous. V shed 4 bases and J shed 4 bases, with 12 bases lying between them. CDR3 length: 15 residues. CDR1 and CDR2 (germline): SGHRS, YFSETQ. The CDR3 is CASSPPGTGANVLTF. CDR3 in DNA: TGCGCCAGCAGCCCCCCCGGCACCGGGGCCAACGTCCTGACTTTC.

V is TRBV6-5 and J is TRBJ2-1; 7 bases line up with TRBD1. V lost 5 bases, J lost 4 bases, and 2 bases stayed unmatched. Germline values: CDR1 MNHEY, CDR2 SVGAGI. The CDR3 has 13 amino acids. DNA for the CDR3: TGTGCCAGCAGTCAGGGGGTATACAATGAGCAGTTCTTC. Protein: CASSQGVYNEQFF.

The sample holds a few counts of this clone. This chain joins TRBV30 and TRBJ1-5; D is ambiguous. The length of the CDR3 is 13 residues. The V gene's germline CDR1 is GTSNPN and CDR2 SVGIG (reference sequence). Trimming took off 0 bases at V and 7 bases at J, with 10 bases between the two ends. The CDR3: CAWSVKAHQPQHF. The CDR3, as DNA: TGTGCCTGGAGTGTTAAAGCTCACCAGCCCCAGCATTTT.

This sequence joins TRBV11-2 and TRBJ1-1; D is possibly TRBD1 (5 bases). Trimming removed 6 bases from V and 5 bases from J, with 19 bases in between. The CDR3 sequence is 15 residues long. The V gene's germline CDR1 is SGHAT and CDR2 FQNNGV. The CDR3 nucleotides are TGTGCCAGCAGGGGAGGGACTCCGGGGGGGACTGAAGCTTTCTTT. It is translated as CASRGGTPGGTEAFF.

DNA of the CDR3: TGTGCCAGCAGCTTAGTTCGAGGGGCGGAGACCCAGTACTTC. It encodes CASSLVRGAETQYF. The V call is TRBV7-9, the J call TRBJ2-5; D tentatively fits TRBD1 or TRBD2 (5 bases each). Trimming shortened V by 1 base and J by 5 bases, and 11 bases separated the two germline ends. The CDR3 has 14 residues. CDR1 and CDR2 (germline): SEHNR, FQNEAQ (reference sequence).

The genes are TRBV27 and TRBJ1-5; D is ambiguous. Per the germline V gene, CDR1 is MNHEY and CDR2 is SMNVEV (reference sequence). Trimming took 0 bases from V and 2 from J, leaving 14 bases between them. CDR3 size: 17 residues. The CDR3 sequence: CASSLSSAIRGNQPQHF. CDR3 coding DNA: TGTGCCAGCAGTTTATCATCGGCAATAAGGGGCAATCAGCCCCAGCATTTT.

This clone has just one count. This chain uses TRBV7-3 with TRBJ2-1; the D gene is possibly TRBD2 (5 bases). This CDR3 contains 14 residues. V was clipped by 1 base and J by 7 bases, with 11 bases between them. CDR1 SGHTA and CDR2 FQGTGA come from the germline V gene. The DNA for the CDR3 is TGTGCCAGCAGCTTAAGTTCCTCGGGGAATGAGCAGTTCTTC. Translation: CASSLSSSGNEQFF.

J is TRBJ1-2 and V is TRBV14; D is uncertain. The CDR3 covers 13 residues. Germline CDR1 and CDR2: SGHDN and FVKESK. The V end was cut by 4 bases, the J end by 0 bases, with 6 bases between. In DNA form, the CDR3 reads TGTGCCAGCAGCCCTCAGCCTAACTATGGCTACACCTTC. Translated: CASSPQPNYGYTF.

V usage is TRBV19 and J usage is TRBJ1-5; 7 bases fit TRBD1. The CDR3 totals 15 residues. V was clipped by 6 bases and J by 5 bases; unmatched bases: 10. Germline V gene lookup returns CDR1 LNHDA and CDR2 SQIVND (reference sequence). As DNA, the CDR3 is TGTGCCAGTAGCGCGCCTACAGGGGCCGATCAGCCCCAGCATTTT. This gives the protein CASSAPTGADQPQHF.

This chain links TRBV11-2 with TRBJ1-6; possibly TRBD1 for D (6 bases). V lost 4 bases to trimming and J lost 10 bases, with 11 bases between them. The germline gives CDR1 SGHAT, CDR2 FQNNGV. The CDR3 has 13 amino acids. The CDR3 here is CASSSRGDSPLHF. CDR3 nucleotide sequence: TGTGCCAGCAGCTCGAGGGGGGACTCACCCCTCCACTTT.